This TCR beta chain originates from a study of vaccination and CD4 T cells after COVID-19. This CDR3 has 17 residues. Trimming cost V 10 bases and J 0 bases; bases outside gene matches: 11. The germline V gene has CDR1 MDHEN and CDR2 SYDVKM. Treatment meaning: approximately nine-day PBMC culture with coronavirus spike peptide pools or control peptides (ViraFEST assay). Cultured CD4+ T-cell DNA underwent Oncomine TCR Beta short-read sequencing. TCRdb analysed the PCR reads with MiXCR anew, one entry per CDR3 protein. The sample includes some 25,000 distinct CDR3 sequences, about 46% of them seen just once. The sample holds a few counts of this clonotype. The antigen is not known.

The gene calls are TRBV28 and TRBJ2-2, with 10 positions matching TRBD2. The receptor was derived from a human donor who had recovered from COVID-19. Sequenced input: CD4+ T cells from blood, cultured in vitro. The DNA of the CDR3 is TGTGCCATCACGGGGCTAGCGGGAGCTTCGAACACCGGGGAGCTGTTTTTT. Protein product: CAITGLAGASNTGELFF.